Listed below are T cell receptor beta chains from one sample, sequenced in a study of graft-versus-host responses after intestinal transplantation. Generated by immunoSEQ multiplex PCR, the TCRdb table keeps only in-frame clones and is missing some. This sample has about 83,000 clones, with approximately 88% found just once. These TCRs' antigens remain unknown. The sequences come from unstimulated CD4+ T cells sorted from spleen or lymph node cells, collected before intestinal transplant. The receptor set was obtained from a human donor who received an intestinal transplant. The CDR3 runs from the conserved cysteine through the conserved F or W. D genes are given only for firm matches. Some rows have no size entry. The others give once, few or many, or a class for an expanded clone.

j_call v_call clone_size d_call cdr3_aa cdr3_nt
TRBJ2-6 TRBV21-1 NA NA CASSNSDRAQSGANVLTF TGTGCCAGCAGCAATTCGGACAGGGCGCAATCTGGGGCCAACGTCCTGACTTTC
TRBJ2-2 TRBV10-1 once NA CASSRGTGELFF TGCGCCAGCAGTCGGGGGACCGGGGAGCTGTTTTTT
TRBJ1-1 TRBV7-9 NA NA CASSPLGGPEAFF TGTGCCAGCAGCCCCCTCGGGGGGCCTGAAGCTTTCTTT
TRBJ1-6 TRBV6-1 once TRBD1 CASSEKGQGNSPLHF TGTGCCAGCAGTGAGAAGGGACAGGGGAATTCACCCCTCCACTTT
TRBJ2-7 TRBV19 NA TRBD2 CASSPGLADYEQYF TGTGCCAGTAGTCCGGGACTAGCGGACTACGAGCAGTACTTC
TRBJ1-2 TRBV10-3 NA NA CAISESTRDYGYTF TGTGCCATCAGTGAGTCGACTCGGGATTATGGCTACACCTTC
TRBJ2-4 TRBV19 NA NA CASKLRDSKNIQYF TGTGCCAGTAAACTGCGGGACAGCAAAAACATTCAGTACTTC
TRBJ1-5 TRBV28 NA TRBD1 CASSTGQGRNQPQHF TGTGCCAGCAGTACCGGACAGGGACGGAATCAGCCCCAGCATTTT
TRBJ2-3 TRBV9 NA TRBD2 CARPDGGGDTQYF TGTGCCAGGCCTGACGGGGGGGGAGATACGCAGTATTTT
TRBJ2-1 TRBV10-2 NA NA CASSESSNEQFF TGCGCCAGCAGTGAGTCGAGCAATGAGCAGTTCTTC
TRBJ2-2 TRBV29-1 NA TRBD2 CSVGPSGGTGELFF TGCAGCGTTGGGCCTAGCGGGGGCACCGGGGAGCTGTTTTTT
TRBJ2-5 TRBV6-6 NA TRBD1 CASRQRQGAETQYF TGTGCCAGCAGACAAAGACAGGGGGCAGAGACCCAGTACTTC
TRBJ2-1 TRBV20-1 NA NA CSARFAGEQFF TGCAGTGCTAGATTCGCTGGCGAGCAGTTCTTC
TRBJ1-1 TRBV5-1 once NA CASSLERGGVFTEAFF TGCGCCAGCAGCTTGGAACGAGGGGGGGTTTTCACTGAAGCTTTCTTT
TRBJ2-1 TRBV6-1 NA NA CASRLQGRSNEQFF TGTGCCAGCAGGCTACAGGGAAGATCGAATGAGCAGTTCTTC
TRBJ2-7 TRBV21-1 once NA CASSKAGQGLTYEQYF TGTGCCAGCAGCAAAGCGGGACAGGGTCTAACCTACGAGCAGTACTTC
TRBJ1-2 TRBV2 NA NA CASRGDTYGYTF TGTGCCAGCAGAGGGGACACCTATGGCTACACCTTC
TRBJ2-7 TRBV10-2 NA TRBD2 CASSALAEYYEQYF TGCGCCAGCAGCGCACTAGCGGAGTACTACGAGCAGTACTTC
TRBJ1-4 TRBV4-1 NA NA CASSQVGGRKNEKLFF TGCGCCAGCAGCCAAGTTGGAGGACGGAAGAATGAAAAACTGTTTTTT
TRBJ1-1 TRBV5-1 NA NA CASSSPDLARTEAFF TGCGCCAGCAGCTCCCCAGACTTAGCGCGGACTGAAGCTTTCTTT
TRBJ1-5 TRBV2 NA NA CASSVWGDDNQPQHF TGTGCCAGCAGTGTCTGGGGGGATGACAATCAGCCCCAGCATTTT
TRBJ2-7 TRBV5-1 NA TRBD2 CASSSRLAPSSYEQYF TGCGCCAGCAGCTCCAGACTAGCGCCAAGCTCCTACGAGCAGTACTTC
TRBJ1-1 TRBV30 NA NA CAWSLPGGGVEAFF TGTGCCTGGAGCCTACCCGGGGGGGGCGTCGAAGCTTTCTTT
TRBJ1-4 TRBV19 few NA CASSIQTTNEKLFF TGTGCCAGTAGTATACAAACAACTAATGAAAAACTGTTTTTT
TRBJ2-7 TRBV6-5 NA NA CASSPPGAYEQYF TGTGCCAGCAGTCCCCCGGGAGCGTACGAGCAGTACTTC
TRBJ2-7 TRBV10-1 NA TRBD2 CASSGTLAGGKQYF TGCGCCAGCAGTGGGACGCTAGCGGGAGGGAAGCAGTACTTC
TRBJ2-7 TRBV23-1 NA NA CASSPRDRPYEQYF TGCGCCAGCAGCCCGCGGGACCGGCCCTACGAGCAGTACTTC
TRBJ2-5 TRBV10-3 NA NA CAISEGGEETQYF TGTGCCATCAGTGAAGGGGGGGAAGAGACCCAGTACTTC
TRBJ2-7 TRBV21-1 once NA CASSAHIFGLNYEQYF TGTGCCAGCAGCGCACACATATTCGGACTAAACTACGAGCAGTACTTC
TRBJ2-5 TRBV28 NA NA CASSKQPFQETQYF TGTGCCAGCAGTAAACAGCCTTTCCAAGAGACCCAGTACTTC
TRBJ2-5 TRBV4-1 NA NA CASSQAQDSQETQYF TGCGCCAGCAGCCAAGCGCAGGACAGTCAAGAGACCCAGTACTTC
TRBJ2-3 TRBV30 NA NA CAWSPGMAADTQYF TGTGCCTGGAGCCCAGGGATGGCCGCAGATACGCAGTATTTT
TRBJ1-1 TRBV6-1 NA NA CASRGAGRTNTEAFF TGTGCCAGCAGAGGGGCAGGTCGGACGAACACTGAAGCTTTCTTT
TRBJ1-2 TRBV27 NA TRBD1 CASSGQGANYGYTF TGTGCCAGCAGTGGACAGGGGGCCAACTATGGCTACACCTTC
TRBJ1-2 TRBV5-1 NA TRBD1 CASSPGTGAGGYTF TGCGCCAGCAGCCCTGGGACAGGGGCAGGAGGCTACACCTTC
TRBJ1-4 TRBV11-2 few TRBD1 CASSPSGGQAAYEKLFF TGTGCCAGCAGCCCATCAGGAGGACAGGCGGCTTATGAAAAACTGTTTTTT
TRBJ1-2 TRBV5-4 NA NA CASSLEQNYGYTF TGTGCCAGCAGCTTGGAACAGAACTATGGCTACACCTTC
TRBJ1-6 TRBV5-6 NA NA CASSIRDTENSPLHF TGTGCCAGCAGCATTCGGGACACTGAGAATTCACCCCTCCACTTT
TRBJ2-1 TRBV29-1 NA TRBD2 CSVRSGGAGEQFF TGCAGCGTCCGTAGCGGGGGGGCAGGTGAGCAGTTCTTC
TRBJ1-6 TRBV6-5 NA TRBD1 CASSSTGANSPLHF TGTGCCAGTTCTTCGACAGGGGCGAATTCACCCCTCCACTTT
TRBJ1-4 TRBV9 NA TRBD1 CASSAKGTVGEKLFF TGTGCCAGCAGCGCCAAGGGGACAGTGGGCGAAAAACTGTTTTTT
TRBJ1-2 TRBV20-1 NA NA CSAEASGYTF TGCAGTGCGGAGGCCTCAGGCTACACCTTC
TRBJ2-7 TRBV27 NA NA CASSFRAGTYEQYF TGTGCCAGCAGTTTTAGGGCGGGAACCTACGAGCAGTACTTC
TRBJ2-3 TRBV7-3 NA NA CASSLKQADTQYF TGTGCCAGCAGCTTAAAGCAGGCAGATACGCAGTATTTT
TRBJ2-3 TRBV14 NA TRBD2 CASSSLGRASDTQYF TGTGCCAGCAGTTCCCTGGGGAGGGCCAGCGATACGCAGTATTTT
TRBJ1-6 TRBV7-9 NA NA CASSSTRGEANSPLHF TGTGCCAGCAGCTCTACTCGAGGAGAAGCAAATTCACCCCTCCACTTT
TRBJ1-1 TRBV7-8 NA NA CASSLGAVDTEAFF TGTGCCAGCAGCTTAGGGGCCGTCGACACTGAAGCTTTCTTT
TRBJ1-6 TRBV28 NA NA CASSSDLGSPLHF TGTGCCAGCAGTTCCGACCTAGGCTCACCCCTCCACTTT
TRBJ2-1 TRBV5-8 NA NA CASSLLIQSYNEQFF TGTGCCAGCAGCTTATTAATACAGTCCTACAATGAGCAGTTCTTC
TRBJ2-5 TRBV6-6 NA TRBD2 CASSRTSGEETQYF TGTGCCAGCAGCCGGACTAGCGGGGAAGAGACCCAGTACTTC